The 32 T cell receptor beta chains reported below all come from one sample, sequenced in a study of T-cell memory formation after mild COVID-19. TCRdb re-called the 5' RACE reads with MiXCR, one entry per CDR3 protein. Of about 470,000 distinct CDR3 sequences detected, roughly 18% appear once; the ten largest clones hold 9% to 15%. Sequencing was done on a sample of PBMCs or a T cell subset sorted from them (not recorded which). These receptors were collected from an adult woman who had mild COVID-19 (a few samples of this study predate the infection). Cell type and time point are not known.

This clonotype was detected ten times or more. The rearrangement uses TRBV3-1 and TRBJ1-2, with 7 nucleotides matching TRBD1. CDR1 and CDR2 from the germline V gene are LGHDT and YNNKEL (reference sequence). The length of the CDR3 is 15 residues. With 4 bases clipped from V and 4 bases from J, the junction kept 9 bases outside the gene matches. CDR3 DNA: TGTGCCAGCAGCCCCCCGGGGGACAGTGTCTATGGCTACACCTTC. It yields the protein CASSPPGDSVYGYTF.

This clonotype was detected ten times or more. The genes are TRBV19 and TRBJ2-6; 9 bases are shared with TRBD1. With V trimmed by 5 bases and J by 5 bases, 4 bases remained unmatched. The CDR3 has 15 amino acids. CDR1 is LNHDA and CDR2 is SQIVND in the germline V gene (reference sequence). The CDR3 DNA reads TGTGCCAGTAGTTCGGACAGGGGAAGGGCCAACGTCCTGACTTTC. The encoded protein is CASSSDRGRANVLTF. The variable domain in full, with the rest retrieved from reference TRBV19 and TRBJ2-6, is DGGITQSPKYLFRKEGQNVTLSCEQNLNHDAMYWYRQDPGQGLRLIYYSQIVNDFQKGDIAEGYSVSREKKESFPLTVTSAQKNPTAFYLCASSSDRGRANVLTFGAGSRLTVL.

The sample holds a few counts of this clonotype. The V gene is TRBV30, the J gene TRBJ2-3, with D perhaps matching TRBD2 (5 bases). Between the trimmed V and J ends, which lost 2 bases and 3 bases, there was a span of 6 bases. This CDR3 comprises 12 residues. Germline values: CDR1 GTSNPN, CDR2 SVGIG (reference sequence). CDR3 in amino acids: CAWSTGTDTQYF. The DNA of the CDR3 is TGTGCCTGGAGTACGGGAACAGATACGCAGTATTTT.

V is TRBV2 and J is TRBJ1-6, with D perhaps TRBD1 (6 bases). V shed 6 bases and J shed 7 bases, with 13 bases lying between them. Germline V gene lookup returns CDR1 SNHLY and CDR2 FYNNEI. The CDR3 has 14 residues. CDR3 DNA sequence: TGTGCCAGCAGCCCGGGACACCGGAATTCACCCCTCCACTTT. Amino acid sequence: CASSPGHRNSPLHF. The whole variable domain, remainder taken from reference TRBV2 and TRBJ1-6, is EPEVTQTPSHQVTQMGQEVILRCVPISNHLYFYWYRQILGQKVEFLVSFYNNEISEKSEIFDDQFSVERPDGSNFTLKIRSTKLEDSAMYFCASSPGHRNSPLHFGNGTRLTVT.

The chain uses TRBV6-2 or TRBV6-3 and TRBJ1-5; D is ambiguous. The germline CDR1 and CDR2 sequences are MNHEY and SVGEGT. Between the trimmed V and J ends, which lost 5 bases and 3 bases, there was a span of 14 bases. CDR3 length equals 15 residues. CDR3 in amino acids: CASSHGRVNNQPQHF. The CDR3 coding sequence is TGTGCCAGCAGTCACGGAAGGGTCAACAATCAGCCCCAGCATTTT.

The genes are TRBV2 and TRBJ1-1; D unclear. The CDR3 loop spans 12 amino acids. Germline V gene lookup returns CDR1 SNHLY and CDR2 FYNNEI. With 8 bases removed from V and 1 base from J, the gap between germline ends came to 8 bases. The CDR3 coding sequence is TGTGCCAGCCCCGAAGGGAACACTGAAGCTTTCTTT. The encoded protein is CASPEGNTEAFF.

V gene TRBV6-5 combines with J gene TRBJ1-4; D unresolved. The CDR3 is 11 amino acids. Germline loops: CDR1 MNHEY, CDR2 SVGAGI. Trimming cost V 8 bases and J 7 bases, with 8 bases left between them. CDR3 protein: CASRSGEKLFF. CDR3 in DNA: TGTGCCAGCCGTTCCGGTGAAAAACTGTTTTTT.

The chain combines TRBV6-5 with TRBJ1-1; D gene unclear. The CDR3 runs 13 residues. V lost 2 bases, J lost 3 bases, and 7 bases lay in between. CDR1 MNHEY and CDR2 SVGAGI come from the germline V gene. For the CDR3, the DNA is TGTGCCAGCAGTTACCTTCGGGACACTGAAGCTTTCTTT. Its translation: CASSYLRDTEAFF.

The chain couples TRBV6-5 to TRBJ1-1; 8 bases agree with TRBD1. The V and J ends lost 5 bases and 3 bases, in that order; junction bases with no gene match: 8. CDR3 length equals 15 residues. Germline-derived CDR1 and CDR2 are MNHEY and SVGAGI. DNA for the CDR3: TGTGCCAGCAGTACGTCCAGGGGGCGGGACACTGAAGCTTTCTTT. This gives the protein CASSTSRGRDTEAFF.

The chain has TRBV18 and TRBJ2-1, with TRBD2 matching over 12 bases. V trimming: 3 bases; J trimming: 4 bases; junction bases outside the gene matches: 10. The CDR3 is 18 residues long. Germline CDR1 is KGHSH and CDR2 is LQKENI. This CDR3 reads CASSPPGLAGRGYNEQFF. CDR3 DNA sequence: TGTGCCAGCTCACCTCCCGGACTAGCGGGAAGGGGATACAATGAGCAGTTCTTC.

This clonotype has a count of ten or more. The chain employs TRBV5-1 and TRBJ1-1; no clear D. Per germline, CDR1 SGHRS and CDR2 YFSETQ. The germline V and J ends were trimmed by 1 base and 0 bases, with 13 bases remaining between them. This CDR3 has 16 residues. CDR3 protein: CASSLRRAGMNTEAFF. As DNA, the CDR3 is TGCGCCAGCAGCTTGAGGAGGGCGGGGATGAACACTGAAGCTTTCTTT.

The genes are TRBV2 and TRBJ1-1; 7 bases fit TRBD1. The CDR3 runs 14 residues. V trimming: 8 bases; J trimming: 0 bases; junction bases outside the gene matches: 6. Germline CDR1 SNHLY, CDR2 FYNNEI. Here the CDR3 DNA reads TGTGCCAGCGGGCTGGGACAGTTGAACACTGAAGCTTTCTTT. It specifies CASGLGQLNTEAFF. Using reference TRBV2 and TRBJ1-1 for the parts outside the CDR3, the full variable domain is EPEVTQTPSHQVTQMGQEVILRCVPISNHLYFYWYRQILGQKVEFLVSFYNNEISEKSEIFDDQFSVERPDGSNFTLKIRSTKLEDSAMYFCASGLGQLNTEAFFGQGTRLTVV.

This chain uses TRBV18 with TRBJ1-2, with 7 bases lining up with TRBD1. Trimming cost V 0 bases and J 4 bases; bases outside gene matches: 8. Germline values: CDR1 KGHSH, CDR2 LQKENI. The CDR3 has 16 amino acids. This CDR3 is CASSPPSGQKRYGYTF. CDR3 nucleotides: TGTGCCAGCTCACCACCCTCGGGACAGAAGCGCTATGGCTACACCTTC.

The chain has TRBV4-1 and TRBJ2-7; TRBD1 is a possible D gene (6 bases). V was trimmed by 0 bases and J by 7 bases, leaving 13 bases between them. The length of the CDR3 is 14 residues. Germline lookup yields CDR1 MGHRA and CDR2 YSYEKL. CDR3 loop: CASSQDSGEWEQYF. Written as DNA, the CDR3 is TGCGCCAGCAGCCAAGATTCAGGGGAATGGGAGCAGTACTTC.

A few counts support this clonotype. The chain recombines TRBV20-1 with TRBJ2-3; 10 bases are shared with TRBD2. Germline-derived CDR1 and CDR2 are DFQATT and SNEGSKA (reference sequence). V lost 5 bases and J lost 2; bases outside the gene matches: 4. This CDR3 is 14 amino acids long. The CDR3 sequence: CSAHSGGHTDTQYF. The CDR3 DNA reads as TGCAGTGCTCATAGCGGGGGGCACACAGATACGCAGTATTTT.

This chain links TRBV24-1 with TRBJ2-3; 10 positions agree with TRBD2. Looked up from germline, CDR1 is KGHDR and CDR2 is SFDVKD. Trimming took 4 bases from V and 2 from J; bases not matched to a gene: 5. CDR3 length equals 16 residues. CDR3 amino acids: CATSDASGGLTDTQYF. The DNA for the CDR3 is TGTGCCACCAGTGACGCTAGCGGGGGACTCACAGATACGCAGTATTTT.

This clonotype was found a few times. The chain recombines TRBV24-1 with TRBJ2-6, with D possibly being TRBD1 (5 bases). This CDR3 spans 14 amino acids. The germline V gene has CDR1 KGHDR and CDR2 SFDVKD. Trimming removed 5 bases at V and 2 bases at J, with 6 bases between. CDR3 in amino acids: CATSGGPGANVLTF. Here the CDR3 DNA reads TGTGCCACCAGTGGGGGCCCTGGGGCCAACGTCCTGACTTTC.

This clonotype appeared a few times. This chain joins TRBV12-3 or TRBV12-4 and TRBJ1-5; 7 nucleotides match TRBD1. V shed 3 bases, J shed 3 bases, and the junction held 5 bases outside the gene matches. CDR3 length equals 15 residues. Here the CDR3 reads CASSLSDRTNQPQHF. In DNA form, the CDR3 reads TGTGCCAGCAGTTTGTCGGACAGGACCAATCAGCCCCAGCATTTT.

The sample holds a few counts of this clonotype. V and J are TRBV4-3 and TRBJ2-2, with D possibly TRBD1 on 6 matching bases. There are 17 residues in the CDR3. V was shortened by 3 bases and J by 1 base, with 15 bases between the two germline ends. Germline CDR1 LGHNA, CDR2 YSLEER. The DNA of the CDR3 is TGCGCCAGCAGCCACGTTACAGGGCGAGTGAACACCGGGGAGCTGTTTTTT. As protein: CASSHVTGRVNTGELFF.

The chain links TRBV7-9 to TRBJ1-4; D possibly corresponds to TRBD1 (5 bases). Germline V gene data show CDR1 as SEHNR and CDR2 as FQNEAQ (reference sequence). This CDR3 spans 16 amino acids. The V gene lost 2 bases and the J gene lost 8 bases, with 18 bases spanning the gap. CDR3 DNA sequence: TGTGCCAGCAGCTTACAGGACGGCGGGGGTCGAGAAAAACTGTTTTTT. Protein: CASSLQDGGGREKLFF. The full variable domain, rest sourced from reference TRBV7-9 and TRBJ1-4, is DTGVSQNPRHKITKRGQNVTFRCDPISEHNRLYWYRQTLGQGPEFLTYFQNEAQLEKSRLLSDRFSAERPKGSFSTLEIQRTEQGDSAMYLCASSLQDGGGREKLFFGSGTQLSVL.

This sequence joins TRBV20-1 and TRBJ1-2; 7 bases are a match to TRBD1. V gave up 1 base and J gave up 2 bases; unmatched junction bases: 4. The germline V gene encodes CDR1 DFQATT and CDR2 SNEGSKA (reference sequence). CDR3 length: 14 residues. The CDR3 bases are TGCAGTGCTAGAGTAGGACAGGCGAACTATGGCTACACCTTC. It encodes CSARVGQANYGYTF.

CDR3 in amino acids: CASSQPSGRLDEQFF. CDR3 DNA: TGTGCCAGCAGCCAACCTAGCGGGAGGTTGGATGAGCAGTTCTTC. The rearrangement uses TRBV16 and TRBJ2-1, with TRBD2 matching over 11 bases. The CDR3 has 15 residues. Germline V CDR1 and CDR2: KGHSY, FQNENV. V gave up 2 bases and J gave up 8 bases; unmatched junction bases: 5.

This clonotype was picked up a small number of times. The V and J genes are TRBV10-3 and TRBJ2-3, with 8 nucleotides matching TRBD1. After removal of 6 bases from V and 4 bases from J, the junction contained 12 bases not matched to a gene. Germline V gene lookup returns CDR1 ENHRY and CDR2 SYGVKD. This CDR3 is built from 16 residues. CDR3 nucleotide sequence: TGTGCCATCAGCAGACAGGGGCGGACCGCACCAGATACGCAGTATTTT. It specifies CAISRQGRTAPDTQYF.

This clonotype was counted a few times. This rearrangement joins TRBV3-1 to TRBJ2-3; D gene uncertain. The CDR3 spans 14 residues. CDR1 is LGHDT and CDR2 is YNNKEL in the germline V gene (reference sequence). Trimming removed 4 bases at V and 2 bases at J, with 10 bases between. In DNA form, the CDR3 reads TGTGCCAGCAGCCCCCCTGACCCCACAGATACGCAGTATTTT. This sequence encodes CASSPPDPTDTQYF.

The table lists this clonotype with a few counts. DNA of the CDR3: TGTGCCACCAGTACCCGGCGAGCGGGAGACCCCTACAATGAGCAGTTCTTC. It yields the protein CATSTRRAGDPYNEQFF. This chain joins TRBV24-1 and TRBJ2-1; 8 positions match TRBD2. This CDR3 is 17 amino acids long. CDR1 and CDR2 from the germline V gene are KGHDR and SFDVKD. V was pared by 6 bases and J by 2 bases, with 11 bases of the junction left unmatched.

This clonotype was found a few times. CDR3 DNA: TGCGCCAGCAGCAACGGGACAGGGAATTCACCCCTCCACTTT. Amino acid sequence: CASSNGTGNSPLHF. The genes are TRBV5-1 and TRBJ1-6; TRBD1 aligns across 9 bases. The CDR3 has 14 amino acids. Germline-derived CDR1 and CDR2 are SGHRS and YFSETQ. The J segment lost 7 bases and the V segment lost 4 bases, leaving 3 bases of the junction unmatched.

The V call is TRBV29-1, the J call TRBJ1-2; D unresolved. Trimming removed 6 bases from V and 4 bases from J, with 18 bases in between. From germline, CDR1 is SQVTM and CDR2 ANQGSEA. This CDR3 is 14 amino acids long. The CDR3 DNA is TGCAGCGTCTCCCCCTGGGAGCCCAGCTATGGCTACACCTTC. This encodes CSVSPWEPSYGYTF.

This clonotype was seen a handful of times. This chain uses TRBV5-1 with TRBJ2-5, with a weak D call TRBD1 (6 bases). Germline V gene sequence: CDR1 SGHRS, CDR2 YFSETQ. This CDR3 is built from 15 residues. The V gene lost 0 bases and the J gene lost 5 bases, with 14 bases spanning the gap. CDR3 DNA sequence: TGCGCCAGCAGCTTGGAATCTGGGGGCGGGGAGACCCAGTACTTC. Translated: CASSLESGGGETQYF.

This clonotype was observed a few times. This chain joins TRBV24-1 and TRBJ2-3, with 9 bases fitting TRBD1. Germline V gene sequence: CDR1 KGHDR, CDR2 SFDVKD. The CDR3 covers 16 residues. Trimming cost V 9 bases and J 4 bases; bases outside gene matches: 13. The DNA for the CDR3 is TGTGCCACCTCTTCGGCCGGGACAGGGTCATCAGATACGCAGTATTTT. It yields the protein CATSSAGTGSSDTQYF.

This sequence joins TRBV27 and TRBJ1-5, with D maybe TRBD1 (6 bases). This CDR3 contains 16 residues. Deletions cut 2 bases from V and 5 bases from J, with 16 bases between. Germline V gene data show CDR1 as MNHEY and CDR2 as SMNVEV (reference sequence). CDR3 sequence: CASSLGYRGGDQPQHF. CDR3 in DNA: TGTGCCAGCAGTTTAGGGTACAGAGGGGGGGATCAGCCCCAGCATTTT.

In this sample, this clonotype turned up a few times. The chain employs TRBV11-1 and TRBJ2-2, with TRBD1 identical over 11 bases. CDR1 and CDR2 (germline): SGHAT, FQDESV (reference sequence). The V segment lost 0 bases and the J segment 4 bases; nucleotides outside the gene matches: 13. The CDR3 is 20 residues long. CDR3 sequence reads: CASSLARYKKGQGATGELFF. In DNA, the CDR3 is TGTGCCAGCAGCTTAGCGCGGTATAAAAAAGGACAGGGGGCCACCGGGGAGCTGTTTTTT. The full variable domain, with the rest looked up from reference TRBV11-1 and TRBJ2-2, is EAEVAQSPRYKITEKSQAVAFWCDPISGHATLYWYRQILGQGPELLVQFQDESVVDDSQLPKDRFSAERLKGVDSTLKIQPAELGDSAMYLCASSLARYKKGQGATGELFFGEGSRLTVL.

This clonotype was recorded many times. The gene calls are TRBV6-5 and TRBJ2-7; D may be TRBD2 (6 bases). The CDR3 covers 16 residues. The V end was cut by 5 bases, the J end by 0 bases, with 17 bases between. Germline V gene sequence: CDR1 MNHEY, CDR2 SVGAGI. The CDR3 region is CASSPFGSGASYEQYF. CDR3 sequence (DNA): TGTGCCAGCAGTCCCTTTGGTAGCGGAGCCTCCTACGAGCAGTACTTC.